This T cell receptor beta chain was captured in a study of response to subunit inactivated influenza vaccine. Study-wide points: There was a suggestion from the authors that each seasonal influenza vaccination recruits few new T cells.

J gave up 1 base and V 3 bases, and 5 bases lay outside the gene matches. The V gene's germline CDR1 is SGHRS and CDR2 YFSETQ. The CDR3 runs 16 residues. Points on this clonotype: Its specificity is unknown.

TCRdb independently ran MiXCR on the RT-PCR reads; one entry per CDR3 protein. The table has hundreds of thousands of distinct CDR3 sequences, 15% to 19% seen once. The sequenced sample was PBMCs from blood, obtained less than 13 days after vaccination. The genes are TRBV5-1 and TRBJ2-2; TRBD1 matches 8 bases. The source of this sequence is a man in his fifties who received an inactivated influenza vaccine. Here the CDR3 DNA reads TGCGCCAGCAGCTGGGGGGACAGGCTGAACACCGGGGAGCTGTTTTTT. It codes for CASSWGDRLNTGELFF.